Each of the 32 T cell receptor beta chains below was sequenced from the same sample in a study of blood T cell repertoires in COVID-19. The protocol was immunoSEQ multiplex PCR, while the TCRdb copy is restricted to in-frame clones and leaves out a portion. The sample lists 210,000 or so clones, approximately 91% occurring once. Sample: peripheral blood. The source of these receptors is a man aged 35 to 55 with acute or convalescent COVID-19.

This chain links TRBV3-1 (or the pseudogene TRBV3-2) with TRBJ1-1, with D possibly matching TRBD1 (5 bases). Trimming cost V 4 bases and J 4 bases, with 22 bases left between them. Germline loops: CDR1 LGHDT, CDR2 YNNKEL (reference sequence). This CDR3 comprises 17 residues. The CDR3: CASSRELPGFWSTEAFF. CDR3 DNA sequence: TGTGCCAGCAGCCGAGAACTCCCAGGGTTTTGGAGCACTGAAGCTTTCTTT.

In DNA, the CDR3 is TGTGCCAGCAGCCAGGCCACAGGGGGCCCTGAAGCTTTCTTT. Translating it yields CASSQATGGPEAFF. This chain connects TRBV4-2 to TRBJ1-1, with 9 bases fitting TRBD1. Trimming took 3 bases from V and 6 from J; bases not matched to a gene: 5. The CDR3 length is 14 residues. CDR1 LGHNA and CDR2 YNFKEQ come from the germline V gene.

The gene calls are TRBV18 and TRBJ1-1; no definite D call. Trimming pared 6 bases from V and 1 base from J, leaving 9 bases between. The CDR3 consists of 13 residues. CDR1 is KGHSH, CDR2 LQKENI, per germline. DNA of the CDR3: TGTGCCAGCTCCGGAGACCCGAACACTGAAGCTTTCTTT. Amino acid sequence: CASSGDPNTEAFF. The full variable domain, in which reference TRBV18 and TRBJ1-1 provide the parts outside the CDR3, is NAGVMQNPRHLVRRRGQEARLRCSPMKGHSHVYWYRQLPEEGLKFMVYLQKENIIDESGMPKERFSAEFPKEGPSILRIQQVVRGDSAAYFCASSGDPNTEAFFGQGTRLTVV.

The rearrangement joins TRBV10-3 to TRBJ2-7, with D perhaps TRBD2 (6 bases). V lost 2 bases to trimming and J lost 5 bases, with 13 bases between them. There are 14 residues in the CDR3. Germline loops: CDR1 ENHRY, CDR2 SYGVKD. The CDR3 loop reads CAISEGTAGDEQYF. The DNA of the CDR3 is TGTGCCATCAGTGAGGGTACAGCGGGCGACGAGCAGTACTTC.

The rearrangement joins TRBV12-3 or TRBV12-4 to TRBJ2-7; D remains unclear. V was shortened by 2 bases and J by 3 bases, with 8 bases between the two germline ends. CDR3 length equals 13 residues. CDR3 protein: CASSLQSGYEQYF. The CDR3 nucleotides read TGTGCCAGCAGTTTACAATCGGGCTACGAGCAGTACTTC.

V usage is TRBV28 and J usage is TRBJ2-2; D is possibly TRBD2 (5 bases). The V end lost 7 bases, the J end lost 5 bases, and 14 bases lay between the germline ends. This CDR3 region has 14 residues. Germline-derived CDR1 and CDR2 are MDHEN and SYDVKM. The CDR3 protein is CASIPYGVTGELFF. Here the CDR3 DNA reads TGTGCCAGCATCCCCTACGGGGTGACCGGGGAGCTGTTTTTT.

This chain connects TRBV19 to TRBJ1-4; 7 positions match TRBD1. The CDR3 has 14 amino acids. V was clipped by 5 bases and J by 8 bases; unmatched bases: 8. Looked up from germline, CDR1 is LNHDA and CDR2 is SQIVND (reference sequence). The CDR3 bases are TGTGCCAGTAGTCTGGGGAGGACAGGCGAAAAACTGTTTTTT. Its protein is CASSLGRTGEKLFF.

The genes are TRBV19 and TRBJ2-1; TRBD2 aligns across 13 bases. Germline CDR1 and CDR2: LNHDA and SQIVND (reference sequence). Germline trimming cut 2 bases from V and 4 bases from J; bases unmatched to any gene: 8. The CDR3 extends over 18 amino acids. CDR3 nucleotide sequence: TGTGCCAGTAGTATAAAATGGTGGACTAGCGGGGGTTACAATGAGCAGTTCTTC. As protein: CASSIKWWTSGGYNEQFF.

The chain combines TRBV28 with TRBJ1-1, with a tentative D call TRBD1 (6 bases). The CDR3 spans 14 residues. Germline values: CDR1 MDHEN, CDR2 SYDVKM. V lost 5 bases and J lost 7, with 17 bases in between. The CDR3: CASSPGGGRGEAFF. The CDR3 nucleotides are TGTGCCAGCAGTCCGGGAGGGGGTCGGGGTGAAGCTTTCTTT.

V usage is TRBV21-1 and J usage is TRBJ1-6. TRBV21-1 is reported as a pseudogene. The CDR3 spans 15 residues. The DNA of the CDR3 is TGTGCCAGCAGCAAACACGGGGGGCGTAATTCACCCCTCCACTTT. This codes for CASSKHGGRNSPLHF.

This clone showed up just once. The V gene is TRBV10-3, the J gene TRBJ2-1; 8 bases are shared with TRBD2. The CDR3 loop spans 14 amino acids. Per the germline V gene, CDR1 is ENHRY and CDR2 is SYGVKD. With V trimmed by 2 bases and J by 4 bases, 1 base remained unmatched. The CDR3 loop is CAISEPSGYNEQFF. The CDR3 nucleotides read TGTGCCATCAGTGAGCCTAGCGGGTACAATGAGCAGTTCTTC.

The rearrangement uses TRBV27 and TRBJ1-1; D might be TRBD1 (6 bases). The length of the CDR3 is 14 residues. Germline lookup yields CDR1 MNHEY and CDR2 SMNVEV (reference sequence). The V gene lost 4 bases and the J gene lost 1 base, with 10 bases spanning the gap. The DNA of the CDR3 is TGTGCCAGCAGTTCGGGCAGGGGGAACACTGAAGCTTTCTTT. It yields the protein CASSSGRGNTEAFF.

The rearrangement uses TRBV6-1 and TRBJ2-1, with 8 nucleotides matching TRBD2. V trimming: 1 base; J trimming: 3 bases; junction bases outside the gene matches: 8. Germline V gene sequence: CDR1 MNHNS, CDR2 SASEGT. CDR3 length equals 17 residues. The CDR3 bases are TGTGCCAGCAGTGAAGGCGGGGGGTTCAACCACTACAATGAGCAGTTCTTC. It yields the protein CASSEGGGFNHYNEQFF.

This chain links TRBV7-2 with TRBJ1-4, with D possibly TRBD1 on 5 matching bases. The germline V and J ends were trimmed by 1 base and 8 bases, with 11 bases remaining between them. Germline CDR1 is SGHTA and CDR2 is FQGNSA. CDR3 length equals 14 residues. The CDR3 reads CASSLGRVGEKLFF. CDR3 sequence (DNA): TGTGCCAGCAGCTTAGGCAGGGTTGGGGAAAAACTGTTTTTT. The full variable domain, in which reference TRBV7-2 and TRBJ1-4 provide the parts outside the CDR3, is GAGVSQSPSNKVTEKGKDVELRCDPISGHTALYWYRQSLGQGLEFLIYFQGNSAPDKSGLPSDRFSAERTGGSVSTLTIQRTQQEDSAVYLCASSLGRVGEKLFFGSGTQLSVL.

This clone was observed once. The gene calls are TRBV4-3 and TRBJ1-2, with D possibly matching TRBD1 (6 bases). The V gene lost 4 bases and the J gene lost 6 bases, with 15 bases spanning the gap. Looked up from germline, CDR1 is LGHNA and CDR2 is YSLEER. The CDR3 length is 14 residues. The CDR3, as DNA: TGCGCCAGCAGCCCCTCTACAGGGTGGGATGGCTACACCTTC. This gives the protein CASSPSTGWDGYTF.

The genes are TRBV5-1 and TRBJ2-1; no definite D call. This CDR3 comprises 12 residues. The germline V gene encodes CDR1 SGHRS and CDR2 YFSETQ. Trimming stripped 4 bases from V and 10 bases from J, with 12 bases between. DNA for the CDR3: TGCGCCAGCAGCCGACTCCGCTCGGAGCAGTTCTTC. Amino acids: CASSRLRSEQFF.

The chain employs TRBV11-2 and TRBJ2-7, with D unclear. The length of the CDR3 is 13 residues. Between the trimmed V and J ends, which lost 1 base and 2 bases, there was a span of 6 bases. The germline CDR1 and CDR2 sequences are SGHAT and FQNNGV. Here the CDR3 DNA reads TGTGCCAGCAGCTTAGTGGAGCCCTACGAGCAGTACTTC. Its translation is CASSLVEPYEQYF. Together with reference TRBV11-2 and TRBJ2-7, the CDR3 gives the full variable domain: EAGVAQSPRYKIIEKRQSVAFWCNPISGHATLYWYQQILGQGPKLLIQFQNNGVVDDSQLPKDRFSAERLKGVDSTLKIQPAKLEDSAVYLCASSLVEPYEQYFGPGTRLTVT.

This clone was counted once. The chain links TRBV24-1 to TRBJ1-1; 8 nucleotides align to TRBD1. The V gene end was trimmed by 5 bases and the J gene end by 4 bases; junction bases not matched to a gene: 11. Germline CDR1 reads KGHDR; CDR2 reads SFDVKD. The length of the CDR3 is 16 residues. DNA of the CDR3: TGTGCCACCAGTGGGTACAGGGGGTTCGGCGGCACTGAAGCTTTCTTT. The encoded protein is CATSGYRGFGGTEAFF.

Notes on this clone: Other DNA sequences from this sample encode an identical CDR3 as well. This chain joins TRBV9 and TRBJ2-2; 8 nucleotides align to TRBD1. Germline assignment: CDR1 SGDLS and CDR2 YYNGEE. The CDR3 covers 15 residues. The ends lost 2 bases at V and 0 bases at J; junction bases unmatched: 0. CDR3: CASSVGQANTGELFF. Here the CDR3 DNA reads TGTGCCAGCAGCGTGGGACAGGCGAACACCGGGGAGCTGTTTTTT.

The rearrangement uses TRBV2 and TRBJ1-5, with a possible D match to TRBD1 (6 bases). CDR3 length equals 16 residues. Germline assignment: CDR1 SNHLY and CDR2 FYNNEI. Deletions cut 1 base from V and 3 bases from J, with 13 bases between. The CDR3 loop reads CASSEGGPENNQPQHF. The CDR3 region has the DNA TGTGCCAGCAGTGAAGGGGGGCCAGAGAACAATCAGCCCCAGCATTTT.

The chain uses TRBV10-3 and TRBJ2-7; the D gene is possibly TRBD1 (5 bases). Germline-derived CDR1 and CDR2 are ENHRY and SYGVKD. V dropped 3 bases and J dropped 1 base, with 13 bases sitting between them. The CDR3 is 15 residues long. The CDR3: CAISEPGSVSYEQYF. The CDR3 DNA sequence: TGTGCCATCAGTGAACCAGGGTCTGTATCCTACGAGCAGTACTTC.

V gene TRBV5-1 combines with J gene TRBJ2-5; 9 bases fit TRBD1. Trimming removed 2 bases from V and 4 bases from J; junction bases left unmatched: 6. The CDR3 loop spans 15 amino acids. Germline loops: CDR1 SGHRS, CDR2 YFSETQ. CDR3 DNA: TGCGCCAGCAGCTTTCAGGGACAGGGCACAGAGACCCAGTACTTC. Its translation is CASSFQGQGTETQYF.

V usage is TRBV27 and J usage is TRBJ2-1; TRBD2 aligns across 15 bases. The J segment lost 6 bases and the V segment lost 5 bases, leaving 5 bases of the junction unmatched. Germline lookup yields CDR1 MNHEY and CDR2 SMNVEV (reference sequence). CDR3 length: 16 amino acids. CDR3 amino acids: CASSEWTSGGGNEQFF. The CDR3 DNA is TGTGCCAGCAGTGAATGGACTAGCGGGGGGGGCAATGAGCAGTTCTTC.

The chain joins TRBV28 to TRBJ1-2; 8 bases match TRBD1. The V gene's germline CDR1 is MDHEN and CDR2 SYDVKM. The CDR3 spans 17 residues. V dropped 5 bases and J dropped 0; count of bases not matched to a gene: 11. As DNA, the CDR3 is TGTGCCAGCAGTCGCTCGACAGGGGCCGGAGCTAACTATGGCTACACCTTC. Its translation is CASSRSTGAGANYGYTF.

This chain uses TRBV27 with TRBJ2-7; 11 bases map to TRBD1. J lost 1 base, V lost 6 bases, and 2 bases had no gene match. CDR3 size: 14 residues. Germline CDR1 and CDR2: MNHEY and SMNVEV (reference sequence). CDR3 residues: CASSWDRGSYEQYF. The CDR3 bases are TGTGCCAGCAGCTGGGACAGGGGGTCCTACGAGCAGTACTTC.

The chain is built from TRBV5-6 and TRBJ1-2, with 10 bases that match TRBD1. The CDR3 consists of 14 residues. Looked up from germline, CDR1 is SGHDT and CDR2 is YYEEEE. Trimming cost V 3 bases and J 4 bases; bases outside gene matches: 3. The CDR3 region has the DNA TGTGCCAGCAGCTCTGGACAGGGGGTCTATGGCTACACCTTC. Its translation is CASSSGQGVYGYTF.

The chain links TRBV11-2 to TRBJ2-1; 8 nucleotides line up with TRBD2. CDR3 length: 18 residues. Germline CDR1 and CDR2: SGHAT and FQNNGV. Trimming took 5 bases from V and 9 from J; bases not matched to a gene: 21. The CDR3: CASSRSITGGGGIIEQFF. CDR3 DNA: TGTGCCAGCAGCCGCTCAATCACCGGGGGCGGGGGGATTATTGAGCAGTTCTTC.

The rearrangement joins TRBV25-1 to TRBJ1-1; no definite D call. The CDR3 length is 12 residues. The V gene lost 8 bases and the J gene lost 0 bases, with 7 bases spanning the gap. Germline lookup yields CDR1 MGHDK and CDR2 SYGVNS. DNA for the CDR3: TGTGCCAGCGGCCATATGAACACTGAAGCTTTCTTT. It specifies CASGHMNTEAFF. The full variable domain, rest sourced from reference TRBV25-1 and TRBJ1-1, is EADIYQTPRYLVIGTGKKITLECSQTMGHDKMYWYQQDPGMELHLIHYSYGVNSTEKGDLSSESTVSRIRTEHFPLTLESARPSHTSQYLCASGHMNTEAFFGQGTRLTVV.

The chain carries TRBV6-5 and TRBJ1-1; D may be TRBD1 (5 bases). The CDR3 loop spans 15 amino acids. Trimming took 5 bases from V and 2 from J, leaving 15 bases between them. From germline, CDR1 is MNHEY and CDR2 SVGAGI. The CDR3 region is CASSRPSGRNTEAFF. The CDR3 nucleotides read TGTGCCAGCAGTCGGCCATCAGGGCGCAACACTGAAGCTTTCTTT.

This clone was counted only a few times. This chain uses TRBV6-2 or TRBV6-3 with TRBJ1-1; possible D gene TRBD1, 5 bases. The CDR3 sequence is 12 residues long. Trimming took 2 bases from V and 10 from J, leaving 11 bases between them. Germline V gene sequence: CDR1 MNHEY, CDR2 SVGEGT. The CDR3 nucleotides are TGTGCCAGCAGTTACGGGGCAGGCACAGCTTTCTTT. It encodes CASSYGAGTAFF.

The gene calls are TRBV10-1 and TRBJ2-7, with D perhaps matching TRBD2 (5 bases). The CDR3 length is 14 residues. Germline values: CDR1 WNHNN, CDR2 SYGVQD (reference sequence). V lost 2 bases and J lost 6, with 14 bases in between. The CDR3 nucleotides are TGCGCCAGCAGTGAGGCCGGGGATTTTGGCGAGCAGTACTTC. It yields the protein CASSEAGDFGEQYF.

The rearrangement uses TRBV5-1 and TRBJ2-5; TRBD2 agrees at 12 bases. With V trimmed by 1 base and J by 3 bases, 4 bases remained unmatched. CDR3 size: 16 residues. Germline V gene data show CDR1 as SGHRS and CDR2 as YFSETQ. The CDR3 is CASSLFASGGEETQYF. Here the CDR3 DNA reads TGCGCCAGCAGCTTGTTTGCTAGCGGGGGGGAAGAGACCCAGTACTTC.